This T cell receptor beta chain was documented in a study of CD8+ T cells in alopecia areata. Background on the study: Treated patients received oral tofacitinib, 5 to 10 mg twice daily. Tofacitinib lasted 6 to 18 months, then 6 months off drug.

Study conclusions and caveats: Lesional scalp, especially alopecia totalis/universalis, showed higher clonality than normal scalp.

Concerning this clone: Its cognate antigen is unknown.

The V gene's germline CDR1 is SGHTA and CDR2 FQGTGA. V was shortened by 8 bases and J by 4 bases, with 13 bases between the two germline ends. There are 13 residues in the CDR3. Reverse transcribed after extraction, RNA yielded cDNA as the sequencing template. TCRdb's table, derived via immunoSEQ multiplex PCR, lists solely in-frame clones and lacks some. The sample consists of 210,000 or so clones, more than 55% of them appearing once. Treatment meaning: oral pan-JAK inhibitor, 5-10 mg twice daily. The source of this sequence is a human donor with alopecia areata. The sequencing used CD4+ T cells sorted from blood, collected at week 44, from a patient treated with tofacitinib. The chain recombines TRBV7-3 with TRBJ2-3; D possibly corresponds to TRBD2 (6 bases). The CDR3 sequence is CASARLGADTQYF. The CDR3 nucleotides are TGTGCCAGCGCCCGACTAGGCGCAGATACGCAGTATTTT.